The 25 T cell receptor beta chains presented below share a single source sample, sequenced in a study of blood T cell repertoires in COVID-19. Clones were read by immunoSEQ multiplex PCR, and TCRdb kept only the in-frame ones, dropping some. The profile shows about 210,000 clones, 70% to 85% of them singletons. The sample consisted of peripheral blood. All receptors come from a man aged 45-65 years with active or convalescent COVID-19.

The chain recombines TRBV12-5 with TRBJ1-1; 9 nucleotides align to TRBD1. Germline-derived CDR1 and CDR2 are LGHNT and FRNRAP. The CDR3 contains 15 residues. Trimming at V came to 5 bases and at J to 4 bases, leaving 8 bases not matched to a gene. CDR3 sequence: CASGNGQGPFTEAFF. CDR3 nucleotides: TGTGCTAGTGGTAACGGACAGGGGCCATTCACTGAAGCTTTCTTT.

The rearrangement links TRBV5-1 to TRBJ2-3, with 7 bases aligning to TRBD2. The CDR3 is made up of 14 amino acids. V lost 0 bases to trimming and J lost 5 bases; unmatched junction nucleotides: 3. The germline CDR1 and CDR2 sequences are SGHRS and YFSETQ. The CDR3 DNA reads TGCGCCAGCAGCTTGGGACTAGCAGAAGATACGCAGTATTTT. Its translation is CASSLGLAEDTQYF.

The chain recombines TRBV24-1 with TRBJ1-5; TRBD1 matches at 9 bases. This CDR3 has 15 amino acids. V trimming: 5 bases; J trimming: 4 bases; junction bases outside the gene matches: 5. Germline lookup yields CDR1 KGHDR and CDR2 SFDVKD. CDR3 amino acids: CATSVGGQGNQPQHF. As DNA, the CDR3 is TGTGCCACCAGTGTAGGGGGACAGGGTAATCAGCCCCAGCATTTT.

J is TRBJ2-1 and V is TRBV9; TRBD2 matches 12 bases. J lost 6 bases, V lost 0 bases, and 7 bases had no gene match. CDR1 is SGDLS and CDR2 is YYNGEE in the germline V gene. The CDR3 length is 17 residues. This CDR3 reads CASSVGLAGAGANEQFF. In DNA form, the CDR3 reads TGTGCCAGCAGCGTAGGACTAGCGGGAGCAGGGGCCAATGAGCAGTTCTTC.

V and J are TRBV5-8 and TRBJ2-3; a weak D match, TRBD1 (6 bases). This CDR3 comprises 15 residues. V was cut by 4 bases and J by 1 base, with 13 bases left in between. The V gene's germline CDR1 is SGHTS and CDR2 YDEGEE. This CDR3 is CASSAGTLRTDTQYF. The DNA of the CDR3 is TGTGCCAGCAGCGCCGGGACATTGCGCACAGATACGCAGTATTTT.

This clone was detected a few times. This chain joins TRBV19 and TRBJ1-2; possibly TRBD1 for D (6 bases). V was pared by 5 bases and J by 0 bases, with 13 bases between. The CDR3 sequence is 15 residues long. Per the germline V gene, CDR1 is LNHDA and CDR2 is SQIVND (reference sequence). In DNA form, the CDR3 reads TGTGCCAGTAGTCCGATGGACAGAGCTAACTATGGCTACACCTTC. It yields the protein CASSPMDRANYGYTF.

This clone has just a few counts. The CDR3 DNA is TGTGCCAGCAGCTTTTGGGTAACAGGAGCTTTCTTT. Its protein is CASSFWVTGAFF. The chain carries TRBV5-8 and TRBJ1-1, with a possible D match to TRBD1 (5 bases). Trimming left V 2 bases short and J 10 bases short, with 12 bases between. The germline gives CDR1 SGHTS, CDR2 YDEGEE. The CDR3 has 12 amino acids.

V is TRBV27 and J is TRBJ2-3, with 8 bases lining up with TRBD2. Germline V gene data show CDR1 as MNHEY and CDR2 as SMNVEV (reference sequence). There are 13 residues in the CDR3. The trim removed 7 bases at V and 4 bases at J, leaving 4 bases unmatched. The CDR3: CASKTSEADTQYF. The CDR3 DNA is TGTGCCAGCAAGACTAGCGAGGCAGATACGCAGTATTTT.

This clone occurred a few times. The V and J genes are TRBV23-1 and TRBJ1-3; perhaps TRBD1 as D (6 bases). TRBV23-1 is filed as an ORF, its function uncertain. The ends were cut back, 2 bases at V and 2 bases at J, with 10 bases in the middle. The CDR3 loop spans 15 amino acids. The chain's CDR3 is CASSQGQGTGNTIYF. For the CDR3, the DNA is TGCGCCAGCAGTCAAGGGCAGGGGACTGGAAACACCATATATTTT.

The chain is built from TRBV4-2 and TRBJ2-1, with TRBD2 matching 11 bases. Germline loops: CDR1 LGHNA, CDR2 YNFKEQ. Trimming removed 2 bases from V and 7 bases from J; junction bases left unmatched: 16. The CDR3 sequence is 19 residues long. The CDR3 reads CASSQQDTSGGYQGNEQFF. CDR3 in DNA: TGTGCCAGCAGCCAACAGGACACTAGCGGGGGTTACCAGGGAAATGAGCAGTTCTTC.

The V call is TRBV5-1, the J call TRBJ2-5; TRBD2 is a possible D gene (6 bases). This CDR3 is 14 amino acids long. V dropped 4 bases and J dropped 1 base, with 11 bases sitting between them. Germline values: CDR1 SGHRS, CDR2 YFSETQ. CDR3 amino acids: CASSARGTQETQYF. The CDR3 coding sequence is TGCGCCAGCAGCGCCCGGGGGACCCAAGAGACCCAGTACTTC.

The rearrangement links TRBV7-8 to TRBJ1-2, with D uncertain. This CDR3 region has 12 residues. Germline assignment: CDR1 SGHVS and CDR2 FQNEAQ. V lost 5 bases and J lost 0, with 4 bases in between. This CDR3 is CASSPSNYGYTF. The CDR3 DNA follows: TGTGCCAGCAGCCCGTCTAACTATGGCTACACCTTC.

The rearrangement joins TRBV7-8 to TRBJ2-1, with D possibly TRBD2 on 6 matching bases. Germline V gene data show CDR1 as SGHVS and CDR2 as FQNEAQ. The CDR3 has 14 amino acids. Trimming removed 8 bases at V and 0 bases at J, with 11 bases between. The CDR3 DNA follows: TGTGCCAGCGCTCTAGCGTCCTCCTACAATGAGCAGTTCTTC. Protein sequence: CASALASSYNEQFF.

This clone was counted a few times. The V gene is TRBV18, the J gene TRBJ2-2; TRBD1 agrees at 7 bases. The CDR3 spans 18 residues. Trimming cost V 6 bases and J 5 bases; bases outside gene matches: 18. The germline gives CDR1 KGHSH, CDR2 LQKENI. The CDR3 DNA sequence: TGTGCCAGCTCGCGAAAAGACAGGGATAGGGTTAGGACCGGGGAGCTGTTTTTT. Its translation is CASSRKDRDRVRTGELFF.

This clone is a singleton in its sample. The V call is TRBV6-5, the J call TRBJ2-1; weak D call: TRBD2 (5 bases). Trimming cost V 2 bases and J 6 bases, with 14 bases left between them. Per germline, CDR1 MNHEY and CDR2 SVGAGI. The CDR3 contains 15 residues. The CDR3, as DNA: TGTGCCAGCAGTTACAGGACTTATCTCGCCAATGAGCAGTTCTTC. This gives the protein CASSYRTYLANEQFF.

The CDR3 loop is CSVLSSREKLFF. As DNA, the CDR3 is TGCAGCGTTCTCTCATCGCGTGAAAAACTGTTTTTT. The chain carries TRBV29-1 and TRBJ1-4; D is ambiguous. Germline CDR1 and CDR2: SQVTM and ANQGSEA. The CDR3 length is 12 residues. V lost 5 bases and J lost 7, with 11 bases in between.

The V and J genes are TRBV6-5 and TRBJ2-1; no reliable D call. The V and J ends lost 0 bases and 10 bases respectively, with 10 bases between them. The CDR3 is 13 residues long. Germline-derived CDR1 and CDR2 are MNHEY and SVGAGI. The chain's CDR3 is CASSYSRLQEQFF. DNA for the CDR3: TGTGCCAGCAGTTACTCGAGGTTGCAGGAGCAGTTCTTC.

The V gene is TRBV4-2, the J gene TRBJ2-1; TRBD2 matches 10 bases. J was trimmed by 4 bases and V by 0 bases; bases with no gene match: 9. The CDR3 sequence is 18 residues long. Germline V gives CDR1 LGHNA, CDR2 YNFKEQ. The CDR3 bases are TGTGCCAGCAGCCAAGATCTGGGAGCGGGGGGGCTTTACAATGAGCAGTTCTTC. Its translation is CASSQDLGAGGLYNEQFF.

The chain employs TRBV11-2 and TRBJ2-7, with 11 bases that match TRBD2. In germline, CDR1 is SGHAT, CDR2 FQNNGV. There are 15 residues in the CDR3. V trimming: 1 base; J trimming: 2 bases; junction bases outside the gene matches: 1. CDR3 DNA: TGTGCCAGCAGCTTAGTAGCGGGAGGGCCCTACGAGCAGTACTTC. Amino acids: CASSLVAGGPYEQYF.

The gene calls are TRBV7-2 and TRBJ1-5; 7 bases map to TRBD1. V shed 1 base, J shed 3 bases, and the junction held 6 bases outside the gene matches. The germline V gene has CDR1 SGHTA and CDR2 FQGNSA. The CDR3 runs 16 residues. For the CDR3, the DNA is TGTGCCAGCAGCTTAGAAGGCAGGGGGAACAATCAGCCCCAGCATTTT. Translation gives CASSLEGRGNNQPQHF.

The rearrangement joins TRBV11-3 to TRBJ2-3; D possibly corresponds to TRBD2 (5 bases). This CDR3 contains 14 residues. Trimming stripped 1 base from V and 0 bases from J, with 5 bases between. CDR1 SGHNT and CDR2 YENEEA come from the germline V gene. This CDR3 is CASSLGGSTDTQYF. CDR3 sequence (DNA): TGTGCCAGCAGCTTAGGCGGGAGCACAGATACGCAGTATTTT.

Comments on this clone: At one boundary the junction diverges from the germline segment, which might be a read error. The chain carries TRBV6-1 and TRBJ2-5, with D possibly matching TRBD2 (6 bases). Germline V gene sequence: CDR1 MNHNS, CDR2 SASEGT. CDR3 length: 14 residues. Here the CDR3 reads CASSEGRYQETQYF. In nucleotides, the CDR3 is TGTGCCAGCAGCGAAGGGAGGTACCAAGAGACCCAGTACTTC.

The chain recombines TRBV28 with TRBJ2-3; D uncertain. This CDR3 contains 14 residues. Trimming stripped 5 bases from V and 4 bases from J, with 13 bases between. The germline gives CDR1 MDHEN, CDR2 SYDVKM. CDR3 DNA sequence: TGTGCCAGCAGTCACTTTTCGGGTCCAGATACGCAGTATTTT. Its translation: CASSHFSGPDTQYF.

The V gene is TRBV2, the J gene TRBJ1-6; tentative D call: TRBD1 (6 bases). This CDR3 region has 14 residues. Trimming took 4 bases from V and 7 from J, leaving 11 bases between them. Germline-derived CDR1 and CDR2 are SNHLY and FYNNEI. In DNA, the CDR3 is TGTGCCAGCAGTGTTCGGACAGCCAATTCACCCCTCCACTTT. The encoded protein is CASSVRTANSPLHF.

The chain combines TRBV5-4 with TRBJ1-1; D gene unclear. Germline-derived CDR1 and CDR2 are SGHNT and YYREEE (reference sequence). CDR3 size: 13 residues. Trimming pared 3 bases from V and 8 bases from J, leaving 14 bases between. The CDR3 here is CASSSPVSAEAFF. In DNA form, the CDR3 reads TGTGCCAGCAGCTCCCCGGTCAGCGCAGAAGCTTTCTTT. Based on the CDR3 plus reference TRBV5-4 and TRBJ1-1, the full variable domain is ETGVTQSPTHLIKTRGQQVTLRCSSQSGHNTVSWYQQALGQGPQFIFQYYREEENGRGNFPPRFSGLQFPNYSSELNVNALELDDSALYLCASSSPVSAEAFFGQGTRLTVV.